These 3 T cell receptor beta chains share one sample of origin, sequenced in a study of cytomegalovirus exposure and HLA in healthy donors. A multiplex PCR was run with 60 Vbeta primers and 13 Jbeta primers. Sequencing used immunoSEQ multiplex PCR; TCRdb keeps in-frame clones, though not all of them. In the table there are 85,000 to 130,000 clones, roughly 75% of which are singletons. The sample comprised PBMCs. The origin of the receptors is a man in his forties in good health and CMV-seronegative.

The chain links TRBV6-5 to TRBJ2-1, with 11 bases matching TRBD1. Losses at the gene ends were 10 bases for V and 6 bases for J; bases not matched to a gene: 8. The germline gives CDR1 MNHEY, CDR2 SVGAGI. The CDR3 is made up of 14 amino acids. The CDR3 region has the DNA TGTGCCACCCACCGGGGGACAGGGGGCAATGAGCAGTTCTTC. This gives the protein CATHRGTGGNEQFF.

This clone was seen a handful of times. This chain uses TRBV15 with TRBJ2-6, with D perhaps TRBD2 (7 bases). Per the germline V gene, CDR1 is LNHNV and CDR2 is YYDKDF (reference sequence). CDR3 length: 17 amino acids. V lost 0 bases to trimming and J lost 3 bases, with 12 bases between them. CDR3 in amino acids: CATSRDGEGVGANVLTF. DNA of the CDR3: TGTGCCACCAGCAGAGATGGGGAGGGGGTTGGGGCCAACGTCCTGACTTTC.

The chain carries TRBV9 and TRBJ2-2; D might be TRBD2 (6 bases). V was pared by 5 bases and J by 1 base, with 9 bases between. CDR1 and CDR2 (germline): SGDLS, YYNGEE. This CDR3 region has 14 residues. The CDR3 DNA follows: TGTGCCAGCAGAGGAGCGGGGAACACCGGGGAGCTGTTTTTT. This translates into CASRGAGNTGELFF.